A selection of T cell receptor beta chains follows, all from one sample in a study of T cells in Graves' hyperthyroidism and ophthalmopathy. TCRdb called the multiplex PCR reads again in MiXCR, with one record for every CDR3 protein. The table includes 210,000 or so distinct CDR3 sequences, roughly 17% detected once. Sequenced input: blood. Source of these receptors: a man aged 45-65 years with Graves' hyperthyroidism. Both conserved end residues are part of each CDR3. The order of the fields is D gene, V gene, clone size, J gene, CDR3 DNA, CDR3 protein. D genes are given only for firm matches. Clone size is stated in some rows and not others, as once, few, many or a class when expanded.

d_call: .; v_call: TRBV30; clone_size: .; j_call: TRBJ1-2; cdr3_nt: TGTGCCTCACAAGAATTTGGCTACACCTTC; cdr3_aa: CASQEFGYTF
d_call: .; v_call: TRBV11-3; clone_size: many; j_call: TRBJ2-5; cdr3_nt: TGTGCCAGCAGCATCCAAGAGACCCAGTACTTC; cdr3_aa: CASSIQETQYF
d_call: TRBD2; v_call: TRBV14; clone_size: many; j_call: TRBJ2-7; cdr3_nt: TGTGCCAGCAGCCAAGGGACTAGCGGGATATCCTACGAGCAGTACTTC; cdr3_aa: CASSQGTSGISYEQYF
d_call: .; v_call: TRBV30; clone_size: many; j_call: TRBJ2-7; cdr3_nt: TGTGCCTGGAATCCGGGGGCCTCCTACGAGCAGTACTTC; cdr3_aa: CAWNPGASYEQYF
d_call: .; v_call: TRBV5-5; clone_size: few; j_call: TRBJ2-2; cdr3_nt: TGTGCCAGCAGCTTGCCCGGGGAGCTGTTTTTT; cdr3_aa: CASSLPGELFF
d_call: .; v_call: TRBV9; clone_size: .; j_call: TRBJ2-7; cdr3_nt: TGTGCCAGCAGCGTAACGGCGGCCTCCTACGAGCAGTACTTC; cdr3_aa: CASSVTAASYEQYF
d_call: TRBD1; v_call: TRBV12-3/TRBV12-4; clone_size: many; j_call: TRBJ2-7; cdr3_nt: TGTGCCAGCAGTTTGACAGGGGGCGGCGAGCAGTACTTC; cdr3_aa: CASSLTGGGEQYF
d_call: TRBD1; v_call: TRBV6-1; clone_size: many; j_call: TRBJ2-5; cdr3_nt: TGTGCCAGCAGTCATGAACAGGGGAGAGAGACCCAGTACTTC; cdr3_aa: CASSHEQGRETQYF
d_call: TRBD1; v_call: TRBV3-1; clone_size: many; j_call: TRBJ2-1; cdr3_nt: TGTGCCAGCAGCCCTAGGACAGGGGGCGCTTACAATGAGCAGTTCTTC; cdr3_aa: CASSPRTGGAYNEQFF
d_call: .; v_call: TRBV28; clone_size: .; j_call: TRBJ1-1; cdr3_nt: TGTGCCAGCAGTGAAGGAGGGAGGAACACTGAAGCTTTCTTT; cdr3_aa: CASSEGGRNTEAFF
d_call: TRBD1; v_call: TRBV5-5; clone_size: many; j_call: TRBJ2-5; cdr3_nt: TGTGCCAGCAGTTCCCAAAGGACAGGGAGAGAGACCCAGTACTTC; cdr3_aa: CASSSQRTGRETQYF
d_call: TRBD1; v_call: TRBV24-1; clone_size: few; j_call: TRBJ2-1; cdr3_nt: TGTGCCACCAGTGACCCCCTTAAAACAGGGGGGAGGAATGAGCAGTTCTTC; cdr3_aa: CATSDPLKTGGRNEQFF
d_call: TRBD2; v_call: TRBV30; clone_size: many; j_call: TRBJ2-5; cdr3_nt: TGTGCCTGGAGTGTACGACTAGCGGGAGTTGGTGAGACCCAGTACTTC; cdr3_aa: CAWSVRLAGVGETQYF
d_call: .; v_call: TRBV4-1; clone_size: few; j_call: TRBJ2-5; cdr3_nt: TGCGCCAGCAGCCAGGTCCAGGGTGTAGAGACCCAGTACTTC; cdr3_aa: CASSQVQGVETQYF
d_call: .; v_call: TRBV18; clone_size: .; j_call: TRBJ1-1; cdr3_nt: TGTGCCAGCTCACCACTGGCACCCATGAACACTGAAGCTTTCTTT; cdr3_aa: CASSPLAPMNTEAFF
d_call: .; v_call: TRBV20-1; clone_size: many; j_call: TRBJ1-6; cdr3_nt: TGCAGTGCTAGAGGTCAGGGACCCGATTCACCCCTCCACTTT; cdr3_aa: CSARGQGPDSPLHF
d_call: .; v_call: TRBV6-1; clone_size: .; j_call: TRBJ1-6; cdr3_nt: TGTGCCAGCAGACCGACGGCCCCGAGTTCACCCCTCCACTTT; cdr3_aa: CASRPTAPSSPLHF
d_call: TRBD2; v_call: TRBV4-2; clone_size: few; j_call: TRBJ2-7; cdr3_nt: TGTGCCAGCAGCCAAGAGACTAGCGGCCTCTCCTACGAGCAGTACTTC; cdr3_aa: CASSQETSGLSYEQYF
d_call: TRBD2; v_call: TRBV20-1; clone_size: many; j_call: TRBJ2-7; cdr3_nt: TGCAGTGCTGCTGCCGGGACTAGCATGACCTACGAGCAGTACTTC; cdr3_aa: CSAAAGTSMTYEQYF
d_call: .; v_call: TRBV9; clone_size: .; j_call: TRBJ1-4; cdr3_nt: TGTGCCAGCAGCCCTACGCCAGGGAATACTAATGAAAAACTGTTTTTT; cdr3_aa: CASSPTPGNTNEKLFF
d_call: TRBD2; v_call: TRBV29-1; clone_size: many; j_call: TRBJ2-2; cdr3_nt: TGCAGCGTAGGGGAACTAGCGGGAGGTGGCGGCACCGGGGAGCTGTTTTTT; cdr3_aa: CSVGELAGGGGTGELFF
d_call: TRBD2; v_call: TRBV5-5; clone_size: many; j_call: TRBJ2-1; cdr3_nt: TGTGCCAGCAGCACCGGGACTAGCCTTTACAATGAGCAGTTCTTC; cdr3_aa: CASSTGTSLYNEQFF
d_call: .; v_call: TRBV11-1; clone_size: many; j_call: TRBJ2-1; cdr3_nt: TGTGCCAGCAGCTTATGGCTAGCGAAGAACAATGAGCAGTTCTTC; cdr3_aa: CASSLWLAKNNEQFF
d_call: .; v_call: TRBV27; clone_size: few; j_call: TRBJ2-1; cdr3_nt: TGTGCCAGCAGTTTAGGGCCCTACTTAGGCTACAATGAGCAGTTCTTC; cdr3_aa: CASSLGPYLGYNEQFF
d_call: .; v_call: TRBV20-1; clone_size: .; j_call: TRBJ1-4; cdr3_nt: TGCAGTGCTAGAGACACCTTGGGTGAAAAACTGTTTTTT; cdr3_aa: CSARDTLGEKLFF
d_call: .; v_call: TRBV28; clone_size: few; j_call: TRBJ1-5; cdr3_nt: TGTGCCAGCAGTTTATCTTTGACAGCCTATAGCAATCAGCCCCAGCATTTT; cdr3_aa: CASSLSLTAYSNQPQHF
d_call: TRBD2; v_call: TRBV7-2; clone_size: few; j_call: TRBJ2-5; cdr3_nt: TGTGCCAGCAGCTTAAGTAGCGGGGGGGCCCGGCCCCAGTACTTC; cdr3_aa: CASSLSSGGARPQYF
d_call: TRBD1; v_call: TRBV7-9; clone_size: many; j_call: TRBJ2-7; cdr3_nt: TGTGCCAGCAGCTCGCCACAGGGGCCACCCTACGAGCAGTACTTC; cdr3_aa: CASSSPQGPPYEQYF
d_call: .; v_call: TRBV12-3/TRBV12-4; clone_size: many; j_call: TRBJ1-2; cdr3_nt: TGTGCCAGCAGTTTAGCCACAACAGGGATTGATGGCTACACCTTC; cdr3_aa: CASSLATTGIDGYTF
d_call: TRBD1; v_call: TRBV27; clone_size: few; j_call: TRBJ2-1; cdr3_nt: TGTGCCAGCAGGGACAGGGACAAGGACAATGAGCAGTTCTTC; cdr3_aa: CASRDRDKDNEQFF
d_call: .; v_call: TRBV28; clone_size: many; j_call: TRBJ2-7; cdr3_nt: TGTGCCAGCAAAACCCCCGTGACAGACGGCTCCGAGCAGTACTTC; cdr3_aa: CASKTPVTDGSEQYF
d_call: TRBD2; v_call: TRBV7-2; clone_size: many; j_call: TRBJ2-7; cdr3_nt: TGTGCCAGCAGCTTGCTGCCTAGCGGGAGTTACGAGCAGTACTTC; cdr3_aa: CASSLLPSGSYEQYF
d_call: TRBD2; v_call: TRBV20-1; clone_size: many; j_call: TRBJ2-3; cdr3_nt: TGCAGTGCTAGGGGGACTAGCGGACATGTCACAGATACGCAGTATTTT; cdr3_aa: CSARGTSGHVTDTQYF
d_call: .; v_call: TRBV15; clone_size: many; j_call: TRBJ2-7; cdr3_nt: TGTGCCACCAGAGATTTGGGGGCCTACGAGCAGTACTTC; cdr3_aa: CATRDLGAYEQYF
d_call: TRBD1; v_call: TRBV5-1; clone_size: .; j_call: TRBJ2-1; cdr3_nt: TGCGCCAGCAGCTTGGCGGCCACAGGGGGTTACGCTGAGCAGTTCTTC; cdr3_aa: CASSLAATGGYAEQFF
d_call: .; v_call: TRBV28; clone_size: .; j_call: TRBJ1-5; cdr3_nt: TGTGCCAGCAGGGAACCTTATAGCAATCAGCCCCAGCATTTT; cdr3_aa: CASREPYSNQPQHF
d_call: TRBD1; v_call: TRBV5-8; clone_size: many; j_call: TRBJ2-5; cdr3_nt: TGTGCCAGCAGCTTACAGGGGGCGGAAGAGACCCAGTACTTC; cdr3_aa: CASSLQGAEETQYF
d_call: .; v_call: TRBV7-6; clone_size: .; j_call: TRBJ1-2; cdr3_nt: TGTGCCAGCAGCCCCCTAGCGAGGGGCCCCTATGGCTACACCTTC; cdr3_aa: CASSPLARGPYGYTF
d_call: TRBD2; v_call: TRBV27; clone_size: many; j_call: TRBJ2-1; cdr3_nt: TGTGCCAGCAGTTTATCGGGAGCGGGAGAGTACCTATTGAATGAGCAGTTCTTC; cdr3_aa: CASSLSGAGEYLLNEQFF
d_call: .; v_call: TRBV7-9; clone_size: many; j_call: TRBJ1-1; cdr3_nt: TGTGCCAGCAGCTTAGCTGGCCAATACACTGAAGCTTTCTTT; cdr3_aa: CASSLAGQYTEAFF
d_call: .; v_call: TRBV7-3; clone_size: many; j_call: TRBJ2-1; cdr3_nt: TGTGCCAGCAGCTCAACCCCCGGGCAAAGTGAGCAGTTCTTC; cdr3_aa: CASSSTPGQSEQFF
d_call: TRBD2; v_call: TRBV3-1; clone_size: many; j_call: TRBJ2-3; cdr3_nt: TGTGCCAGCAGCCAAGCGGGAGGAAGCACAGATACGCAGTATTTT; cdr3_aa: CASSQAGGSTDTQYF
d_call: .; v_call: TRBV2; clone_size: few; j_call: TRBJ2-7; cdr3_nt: TGTGCCAGCACAACAGGCTACGAGCAGTACTTC; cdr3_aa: CASTTGYEQYF
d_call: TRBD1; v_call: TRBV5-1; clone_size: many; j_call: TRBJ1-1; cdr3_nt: TGCGCCAGCAGCTTGCGGACAGGGAACACTGAAGCTTTCTTT; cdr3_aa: CASSLRTGNTEAFF
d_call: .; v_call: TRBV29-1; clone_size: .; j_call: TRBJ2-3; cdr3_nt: TGCAGCTCCCGCCGGAGGGATCTAACAGATACGCAGTATTTT; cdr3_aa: CSSRRRDLTDTQYF
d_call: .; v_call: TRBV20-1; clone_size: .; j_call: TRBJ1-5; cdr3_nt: TGCAGTGCTAGAGTTTTCGCGGGGGGCAATCAGCCCCAGCATTTT; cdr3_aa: CSARVFAGGNQPQHF
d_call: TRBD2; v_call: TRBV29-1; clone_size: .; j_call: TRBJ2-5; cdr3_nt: TGCAGCGTAGAAGGGCTAGCGGGAGTCCAAGAGACCCAGTACTTC; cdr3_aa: CSVEGLAGVQETQYF
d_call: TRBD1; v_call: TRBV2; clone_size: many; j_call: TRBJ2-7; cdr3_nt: TGTGCCAGCAGTGAACGGGACAGGGGTTCCTACGAGCAGTACTTC; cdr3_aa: CASSERDRGSYEQYF